The 20 T cell receptor beta chains below all came from one sample that was sequenced in a study of neurological immune-mediated disorders. TCRdb re-called the 5' RACE reads with MiXCR, one entry per CDR3 protein. The sample shows tens of thousands of distinct CDR3 sequences, 7% to 10% of them seen only once. As to time point: longitudinal time-point 3. Material for sequencing was PBMCs. The receptors were sampled from a middle-aged woman in good health.

Many counts were recorded for this clonotype. This chain joins TRBV2 and TRBJ2-5; TRBD1 matches 8 bases. The CDR3 contains 14 residues. Germline V gene lookup returns CDR1 SNHLY and CDR2 FYNNEI. Germline trimming cut 7 bases from V and 0 bases from J; bases unmatched to any gene: 4. CDR3 nucleotide sequence: TGTGCCAGCAAGGACAGGGCGTACCAAGAGACCCAGTACTTC. It translates to CASKDRAYQETQYF. The whole variable domain, remainder taken from reference TRBV2 and TRBJ2-5, is EPEVTQTPSHQVTQMGQEVILRCVPISNHLYFYWYRQILGQKVEFLVSFYNNEISEKSEIFDDQFSVERPDGSNFTLKIRSTKLEDSAMYFCASKDRAYQETQYFGPGTRLLVL.

This clonotype was counted ten times or more. The chain joins TRBV5-1 to TRBJ2-7, with D possibly being TRBD1 (6 bases). Germline V gene lookup returns CDR1 SGHRS and CDR2 YFSETQ. V was trimmed by 4 bases and J by 0 bases, leaving 11 bases between them. The CDR3 is 14 amino acids. Here the CDR3 DNA reads TGCGCCAGCAGCCCCGGGACACCCTCCTACGAGCAGTACTTC. This sequence encodes CASSPGTPSYEQYF.

This clonotype was found many times. The V gene is TRBV5-1, the J gene TRBJ1-1, with D possibly matching TRBD1 (5 bases). CDR1 is SGHRS and CDR2 is YFSETQ in the germline V gene. CDR3 length: 16 amino acids. Trimming cost V 4 bases and J 6 bases, with 22 bases left between them. The CDR3 DNA sequence: TGCGCCAGCAGCCCTGGTTCGGCAGGGATCCCAGCTGAAGCTTTCTTT. This codes for CASSPGSAGIPAEAFF. The full variable domain, with the rest looked up from reference TRBV5-1 and TRBJ1-1, is KAGVTQTPRYLIKTRGQQVTLSCSPISGHRSVSWYQQTPGQGLQFLFEYFSETQRNKGNFPGRFSGRQFSNSRSEMNVSTLELGDSALYLCASSPGSAGIPAEAFFGQGTRLTVV.

This clonotype has a count of ten or more. The V call is TRBV10-2, the J call TRBJ2-7, with 10 bases that match TRBD1. J lost 4 bases, V lost 3 bases, and 6 bases had no gene match. The germline CDR1 and CDR2 sequences are WSHSY and SAAADI. CDR3 length: 15 amino acids. In DNA, the CDR3 is TGCGCCAGCAGTGAACGGGACAGGGGTGGGTACGAGCAGTACTTC. It is translated as CASSERDRGGYEQYF.

Many counts were recorded for this clonotype. J is TRBJ2-1 and V is TRBV3-1, with unresolved D. The V end lost 0 bases, the J end lost 3 bases, and 12 bases lay between the germline ends. The germline V gene encodes CDR1 LGHDT and CDR2 YNNKEL (reference sequence). This CDR3 spans 16 amino acids. In DNA, the CDR3 is TGTGCCAGCAGCCAAGAATCGGACCCGATCTACAATGAGCAGTTCTTC. This sequence encodes CASSQESDPIYNEQFF.

In this sample, this clonotype turned up many times. The chain has TRBV24-1 and TRBJ2-1, with D hard to call. This CDR3 is built from 19 residues. Germline CDR1 KGHDR, CDR2 SFDVKD. V lost 2 bases, J lost 0 bases, and 19 bases lay in between. CDR3 DNA: TGTGCCACCAGTGATTCGGACCCCGTATCCCCCAGCTCCTACAATGAGCAGTTCTTC. The encoded protein is CATSDSDPVSPSSYNEQFF.

Many counts were recorded for this clonotype. The chain is built from TRBV7-8 and TRBJ1-6, with D tentatively TRBD1 (5 bases). This CDR3 has 13 amino acids. V was cut by 5 bases and J by 8 bases, with 10 bases left in between. Germline CDR1 is SGHVS and CDR2 is FQNEAQ. The CDR3 DNA sequence: TGTGCCAGCAGCCCGGGGGGTTATTCACCCCTCCACTTT. It encodes CASSPGGYSPLHF.

CDR3 coding DNA: TGTGCCAGCAGCTTAGTTGGGACCCAGAATGAAAAACTGTTTTTT. It specifies CASSLVGTQNEKLFF. The chain combines TRBV7-9 with TRBJ1-4, with D perhaps matching TRBD1 (5 bases). Germline values: CDR1 SEHNR, CDR2 FQNEAQ (reference sequence). This CDR3 spans 15 amino acids. V was shortened by 1 base and J by 5 bases, with 11 bases between the two germline ends. The whole variable domain, filled in from reference TRBV7-9 and TRBJ1-4, reads DTGVSQNPRHKITKRGQNVTFRCDPISEHNRLYWYRQTLGQGPEFLTYFQNEAQLEKSRLLSDRFSAERPKGSFSTLEIQRTEQGDSAMYLCASSLVGTQNEKLFFGSGTQLSVL.

Concerning this clonotype itself: A much bigger clone sits one base away, suggesting this may be a read error. The J gene is TRBJ2-5, the V gene TRBV18, with D tentatively TRBD1 or TRBD2 (6 bases each). Trimming cost V 0 bases and J 4 bases, with 15 bases left between them. Germline V gives CDR1 KGHSH, CDR2 LQKENI. This CDR3 has 16 residues. The CDR3 spells CASSPPSRGHGETQYF. Here the CDR3 DNA reads TGTGCCAGCTCACCACCGTCCCGGGGGCACGGAGAGACCCAGTACTTC.

This clonotype was found a few times. The chain employs TRBV20-1 and TRBJ1-3; D unresolved. V lost 2 bases and J 0 bases, leaving 5 bases between the germline ends. Germline V gives CDR1 DFQATT, CDR2 SNEGSKA (reference sequence). There are 13 residues in the CDR3. The DNA for the CDR3 is TGCAGTGCTAGATGGACCTCTGGAAACACCATATATTTT. Protein sequence: CSARWTSGNTIYF.

This clonotype is labeled as medium-sized. The chain has TRBV12-3 or TRBV12-4 and TRBJ1-1, with 8 bases identical to TRBD1. This CDR3 spans 15 amino acids. V shed 7 bases and J 4 bases; nucleotides not matched to a gene: 11. The DNA for the CDR3 is TGTGCCAGCACTCGTATCAGGGGGCGCGTCACTGAAGCTTTCTTT. Its protein product is CASTRIRGRVTEAFF.

This clonotype was seen many times. This rearrangement joins TRBV25-1 to TRBJ2-7; 7 bases map to TRBD1. V trimming: 8 bases; J trimming: 1 base; junction bases outside the gene matches: 5. CDR1 is MGHDK, CDR2 SYGVNS, per germline. The CDR3 consists of 13 residues. CDR3 in amino acids: CASQYRGSYEQYF. The DNA of the CDR3 is TGTGCCAGCCAATACAGGGGATCCTACGAGCAGTACTTC.

This clonotype has ten or more counts. The genes are TRBV20-1 and TRBJ1-5; D uncertain. Germline V gene lookup returns CDR1 DFQATT and CDR2 SNEGSKA (reference sequence). The CDR3 loop spans 14 amino acids. The germline V and J ends were trimmed by 5 bases and 1 base, with 12 bases remaining between them. The CDR3 sequence is CSAARPESNQPQHF. The CDR3 DNA reads TGCAGTGCTGCAAGACCCGAGAGCAATCAGCCCCAGCATTTT.

This clonotype was observed many times. This sequence joins TRBV6-5 and TRBJ2-7, with 7 bases matching TRBD2. V was clipped by 5 bases and J by 3 bases; unmatched bases: 4. The CDR3 sequence is 13 residues long. Germline assignment: CDR1 MNHEY and CDR2 SVGAGI. Here the CDR3 DNA reads TGTGCCAGCAGTGCGGGGGTAAACTACGAGCAGTACTTC. It is translated as CASSAGVNYEQYF.

The sample holds many counts of this clonotype. J is TRBJ1-5 and V is TRBV5-1; D ambiguous. Per germline, CDR1 SGHRS and CDR2 YFSETQ. Trimming pared 2 bases from V and 5 bases from J, leaving 8 bases between. CDR3 length: 13 residues. Here the CDR3 reads CASSFGADQPQHF. CDR3 in DNA: TGCGCCAGCAGCTTTGGAGCGGATCAGCCCCAGCATTTT.

This CDR3 is CSARLAKSTDTQYF. CDR3 sequence (DNA): TGCAGTGCTAGACTAGCGAAAAGCACAGATACGCAGTATTTT. The chain joins TRBV20-1 to TRBJ2-3; D might be TRBD2 (6 bases). Germline CDR1 and CDR2: DFQATT and SNEGSKA (reference sequence). V was pared by 2 bases and J by 0 bases, with 9 bases between. The CDR3 totals 14 residues.

The chain combines TRBV6-6 with TRBJ2-1; D uncertain. This CDR3 comprises 9 residues. Germline lookup yields CDR1 MNHNY and CDR2 SVGAGI (reference sequence). The CDR3 protein is CAQFGEQFF. For the CDR3, the DNA is TGTGCACAGTTTGGTGAGCAGTTCTTC.

In its sample, this clonotype was seen many times. The chain has TRBV5-1 and TRBJ2-3, with TRBD2 identical over 8 bases. CDR3 length equals 14 residues. CDR1 and CDR2 (germline): SGHRS, YFSETQ. With 5 bases clipped from V and 0 bases from J, the junction kept 2 bases outside the gene matches. The CDR3 nucleotides read TGCGCCAGCAGACGGGAGGGTAGCACAGATACGCAGTATTTT. Translating gives CASRREGSTDTQYF.

This clonotype has more than one count but fewer than ten. One end of the junction fails to match germline, which may point to a read error. This chain links TRBV18 with TRBJ1-1; D gene uncertain. This CDR3 has 14 amino acids. Germline V CDR1 and CDR2: KGHSH, LQKENI. The CDR3, as DNA: TGTACCAGCTCACCGCAGGAAGTGAACACTGAAGCTTTCTTT. Translating gives CTSSPQEVNTEAFF.

This clonotype has a count of ten or more. The chain couples TRBV7-9 to TRBJ2-1, with D hard to call. Germline CDR1 is SEHNR and CDR2 is FQNEAQ (reference sequence). CDR3 length equals 13 residues. Trimming took 3 bases from V and 7 from J, leaving 10 bases between them. The CDR3: CASSFPPDNEQFF. The CDR3 DNA reads as TGTGCCAGCAGCTTCCCCCCGGATAATGAGCAGTTCTTC.